The rows below give T cell receptor beta chains drawn from one sample of a study of T cell repertoires in cytomegalovirus infection. What these receptors recognize is not known. TCRdb re-derived calls from the reads in MiXCR, one entry per CDR3 protein. The sample lists fewer than 150,000 distinct CDR3 sequences, around 31% occurring once. Sample: CD8+ T cells from cultured PBMCs, taken from culture after CMV antigen stimulation. The source of these receptors is a human donor in good health (CMV status not recorded). Some clones in this sample may be carry-over from other donors' samples. Both conserved end residues are part of each CDR3. The D gene is left open where the match is weak. Only part of the rows carry a size: once, few, many, or a class if the clone is expanded.

>few|TRBD2|TRBV7-9|TRBJ2-1
TGTGCCAGCAGCTTAGAACCGGGACTAGCGCGCCTAAATGAGCAGTTCTTC
CASSLEPGLARLNEQFF
>NA|NA|TRBV7-2|TRBJ2-1
TGTGCCAGCAGCTTATGGCCTCACTACAATGAGCAGTTCTTC
CASSLWPHYNEQFF
>few|TRBD1|TRBV4-1|TRBJ1-5
TGCGCCAGCAGCCAAGGGCCACTACCGACAGGGGACGAACAGGGGACCCAGCATTTT
CASSQGPLPTGDEQGTQHF
>few|NA|TRBV7-6|TRBJ2-5
TGTGCCAGCAGTTCCGAGGGGGTATGGGAGACCCAGTACTTC
CASSSEGVWETQYF
>NA|NA|TRBV12-3/TRBV12-4|TRBJ2-3
TGTGCCAGCAGTTTCCCTCCGACCCGGGGTACGCAGTATTTT
CASSFPPTRGTQYF
>few|TRBD2|TRBV5-1|TRBJ2-3
TGCGCCAGCAGCTTGCGCGGGGGAGCAGATACGCAGTATTTT
CASSLRGGADTQYF
>once|NA|TRBV4-1|TRBJ1-1
TGCGCCAGCAGCCAATACGGGGGTAGAGCTGAAGCTTTCTTT
CASSQYGGRAEAFF
>many|TRBD1|TRBV28|TRBJ1-4
TGTGCCAGCAGTCCCCCCCCAGACAGGGTCGGGAAACTGTTTTTT
CASSPPPDRVGKLFF
>few|NA|TRBV4-1|TRBJ2-2
TGCGCCAGCAGCCGGGCCCAGGGGAACGGGGGGGAGCTGTTTTTT
CASSRAQGNGGELFF
>NA|TRBD2|TRBV3-1|TRBJ2-1
TGTGCCAGCAGCCTCTATCTAGCGGCTCAAAGGGGTGAGCAGTTCTTC
CASSLYLAAQRGEQFF
>many|NA|TRBV7-2|TRBJ2-7
TGTGCCAGCAGCCTACAAGACAGTCGCGAGCAGTACTTC
CASSLQDSREQYF
>many|NA|TRBV12-3/TRBV12-4|TRBJ1-1
TGTGCCAGCAGTATCAGGGTGGGCACTGAAGCTTTCTTT
CASSIRVGTEAFF
>few|NA|TRBV28|TRBJ1-1
TGTGCCAGCAGTGGACCACGGGGCATGAACACTGAAGCTTTCTTT
CASSGPRGMNTEAFF
>few|NA|TRBV4-1|TRBJ2-4
TGCGCCAGCAGCCAAGATAATCTAGCCAAAAACATTCAGTACTTC
CASSQDNLAKNIQYF
>NA|TRBD1|TRBV4-1|TRBJ1-5
TGCGCCAGCAGCCCCGGGACAGGGATAGATGAGCCCCAGCATTTT
CASSPGTGIDEPQHF
>NA|TRBD1|TRBV27|TRBJ2-7
TGTGCCAGCGGAGGGACAGGGGGGGACGAGCAGTACTTC
CASGGTGGDEQYF
>many|NA|TRBV7-2|TRBJ2-7
TGTGCCAGCAGCTTAGGACGGGCCTACGAGCAGTACTTC
CASSLGRAYEQYF
>NA|TRBD2|TRBV4-3|TRBJ2-3
TGCGCCAGCAGCCAAGCCCTACTAGCGTACACAGATACGCAGTATTTT
CASSQALLAYTDTQYF
>NA|TRBD1|TRBV7-2|TRBJ1-1
TGTGCCAGCAGCTTAGCTGGACAGGGGGTCACTGAAGCTTTCTTT
CASSLAGQGVTEAFF
>NA|NA|TRBV4-1|TRBJ2-1
TGCGCCAGCAGCCAGGCCGAAAGTGCCGATGAGCAGTTCTTC
CASSQAESADEQFF